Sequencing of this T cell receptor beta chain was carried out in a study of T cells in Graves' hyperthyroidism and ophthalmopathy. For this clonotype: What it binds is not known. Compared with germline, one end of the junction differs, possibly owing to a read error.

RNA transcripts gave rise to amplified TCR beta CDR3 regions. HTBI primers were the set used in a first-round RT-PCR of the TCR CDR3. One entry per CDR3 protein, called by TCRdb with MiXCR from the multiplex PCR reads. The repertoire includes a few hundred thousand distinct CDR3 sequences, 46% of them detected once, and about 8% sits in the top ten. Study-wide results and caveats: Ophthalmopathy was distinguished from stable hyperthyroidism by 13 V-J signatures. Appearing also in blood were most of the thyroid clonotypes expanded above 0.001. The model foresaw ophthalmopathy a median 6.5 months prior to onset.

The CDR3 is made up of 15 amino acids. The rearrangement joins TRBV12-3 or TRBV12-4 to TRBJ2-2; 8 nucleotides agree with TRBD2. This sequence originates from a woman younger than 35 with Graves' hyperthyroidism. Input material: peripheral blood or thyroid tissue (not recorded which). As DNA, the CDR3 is TGTGCCAGCTGTCCTTTTGGGGGGCGTAGCGGGGAGCTGGTTTTT. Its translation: CASCPFGGRSGELVF.